This T cell receptor (beta chain) was identified in a study of Tregs in tolerant kidney transplant recipients. Assay used: immunoSEQ multiplex PCR; TCRdb lists only in-frame clones, some missing. The table shows around 86,000 clones, with around 90% occurring only once. The nonmyeloablative bone marrow transplants came from related graft donors, with transient mixed chimerism. This receptor was obtained from a human patient who received a combined kidney and bone marrow transplant. A share of the T cells may be of graft donor origin. Sequenced material: CD4+ T cells from blood (PBMCs), taken 24 months after the transplant.

Here the CDR3 DNA reads TGCGCCAGCAGCCAAGATCCCGGGACAGGGTTGCGCTACACCTTC. This codes for CASSQDPGTGLRYTF. V gene TRBV4-3 combines with J gene TRBJ1-2, with 9 bases that match TRBD1. J was trimmed by 9 bases and V by 0 bases; bases with no gene match: 8. Germline values: CDR1 LGHNA, CDR2 YSLEER. This CDR3 spans 15 amino acids.